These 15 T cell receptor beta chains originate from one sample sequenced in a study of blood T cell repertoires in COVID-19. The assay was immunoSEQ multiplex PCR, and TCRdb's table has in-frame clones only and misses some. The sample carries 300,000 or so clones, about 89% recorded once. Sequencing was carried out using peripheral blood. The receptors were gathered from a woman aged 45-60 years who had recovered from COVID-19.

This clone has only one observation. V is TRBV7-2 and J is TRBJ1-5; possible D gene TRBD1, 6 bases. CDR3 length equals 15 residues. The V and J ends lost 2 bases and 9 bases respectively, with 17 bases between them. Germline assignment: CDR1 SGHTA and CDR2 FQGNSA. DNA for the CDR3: TGTGCCAGCAGCTTATCACAGGGTGGCGTGGGGCCCCAGCATTTT. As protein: CASSLSQGGVGPQHF.

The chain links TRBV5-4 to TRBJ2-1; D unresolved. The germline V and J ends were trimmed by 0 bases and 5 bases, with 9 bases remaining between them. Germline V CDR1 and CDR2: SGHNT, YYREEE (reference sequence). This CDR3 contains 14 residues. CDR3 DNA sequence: TGTGCCAGCAGCTTGGCCGGGTCTCACAATGAGCAGTTCTTC. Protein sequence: CASSLAGSHNEQFF.

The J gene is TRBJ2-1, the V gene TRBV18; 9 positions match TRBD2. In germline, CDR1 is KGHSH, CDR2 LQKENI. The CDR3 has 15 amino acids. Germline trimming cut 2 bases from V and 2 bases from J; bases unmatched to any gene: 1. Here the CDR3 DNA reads TGTGCCAGCTCACCAATAGCGGGAGCCTACAATGAGCAGTTCTTC. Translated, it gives CASSPIAGAYNEQFF.

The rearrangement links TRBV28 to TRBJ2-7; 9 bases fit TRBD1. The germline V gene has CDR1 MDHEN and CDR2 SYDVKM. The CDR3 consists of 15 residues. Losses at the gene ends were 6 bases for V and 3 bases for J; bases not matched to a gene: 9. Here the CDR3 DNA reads TGTGCCAGCAGGGAGTTCCAGGACAGGGGCTACGAGCAGTACTTC. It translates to CASREFQDRGYEQYF. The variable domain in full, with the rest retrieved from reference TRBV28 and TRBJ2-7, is DVKVTQSSRYLVKRTGEKVFLECVQDMDHENMFWYRQDPGLGLRLIYFSYDVKMKEKGDIPEGYSVSREKKERFSLILESASTNQTSMYLCASREFQDRGYEQYFGPGTRLTVT.

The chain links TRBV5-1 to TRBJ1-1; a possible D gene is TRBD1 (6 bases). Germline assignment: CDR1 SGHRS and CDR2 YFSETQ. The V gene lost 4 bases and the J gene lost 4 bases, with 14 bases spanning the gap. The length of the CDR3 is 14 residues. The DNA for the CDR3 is TGCGCCAGCAGCGTGGGACAAAGCGGCACTGAAGCTTTCTTT. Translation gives CASSVGQSGTEAFF.

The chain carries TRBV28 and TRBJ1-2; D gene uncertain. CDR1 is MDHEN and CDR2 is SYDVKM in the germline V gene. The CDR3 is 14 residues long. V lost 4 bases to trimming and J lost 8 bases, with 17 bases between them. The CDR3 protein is CASSSPRGSEGYTF. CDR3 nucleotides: TGTGCCAGCAGTTCTCCCCGCGGAAGTGAGGGCTACACCTTC.

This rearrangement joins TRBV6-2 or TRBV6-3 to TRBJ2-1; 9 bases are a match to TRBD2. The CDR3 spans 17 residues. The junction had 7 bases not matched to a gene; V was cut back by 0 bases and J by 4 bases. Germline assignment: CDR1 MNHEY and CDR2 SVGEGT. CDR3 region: CASSYSSAGGPYNEQFF. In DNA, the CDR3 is TGTGCCAGCAGTTACTCCTCGGCGGGAGGGCCTTACAATGAGCAGTTCTTC.

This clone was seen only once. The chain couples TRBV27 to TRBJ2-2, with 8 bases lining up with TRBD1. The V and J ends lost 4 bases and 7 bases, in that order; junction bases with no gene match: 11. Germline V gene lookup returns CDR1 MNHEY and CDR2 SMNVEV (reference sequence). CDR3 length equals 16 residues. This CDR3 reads CASSSTRTGRNGELFF. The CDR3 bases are TGTGCCAGCAGTTCAACCCGGACAGGGAGAAACGGGGAGCTGTTTTTT.

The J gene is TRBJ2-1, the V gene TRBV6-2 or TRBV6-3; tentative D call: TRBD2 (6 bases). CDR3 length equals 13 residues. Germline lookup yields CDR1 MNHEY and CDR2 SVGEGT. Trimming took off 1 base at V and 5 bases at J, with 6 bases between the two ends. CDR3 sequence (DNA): TGTGCCAGCAGTTACTGGGAGGACAATGAGCAGTTCTTC. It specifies CASSYWEDNEQFF.

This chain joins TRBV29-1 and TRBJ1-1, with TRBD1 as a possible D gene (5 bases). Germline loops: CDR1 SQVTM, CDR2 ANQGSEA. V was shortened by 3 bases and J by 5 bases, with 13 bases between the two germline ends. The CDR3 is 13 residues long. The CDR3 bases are TGCAGCGTTGAGGGCAGGGTATGGACTGAAGCTTTCTTT. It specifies CSVEGRVWTEAFF.

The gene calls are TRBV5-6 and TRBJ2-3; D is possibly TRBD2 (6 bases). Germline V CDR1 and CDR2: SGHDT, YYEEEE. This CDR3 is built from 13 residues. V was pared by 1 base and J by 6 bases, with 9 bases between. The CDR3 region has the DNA TGTGCCAGCAGCTTGCCAGGGACTGATACGCAGTATTTT. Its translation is CASSLPGTDTQYF.

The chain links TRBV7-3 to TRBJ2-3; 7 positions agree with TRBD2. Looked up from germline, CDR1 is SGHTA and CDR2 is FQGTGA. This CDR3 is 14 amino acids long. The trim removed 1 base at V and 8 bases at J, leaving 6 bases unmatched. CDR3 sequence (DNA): TGTGCCAGCAGCTTAAGCGGGGGAGAAGGTACGCAGTATTTT. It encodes CASSLSGGEGTQYF.

CDR3 amino acids: CASSQDGLRGSNEKLFF. The CDR3 DNA reads TGTGCCAGCAGCCAAGATGGGCTACGGGGGTCTAATGAAAAACTGTTTTTT. The chain combines TRBV3-1 (or the pseudogene TRBV3-2) with TRBJ1-4; D might be TRBD1 (5 bases). CDR1 LGHDT and CDR2 YNNKEL come from the germline V gene (reference sequence). The CDR3 contains 17 residues. V was pared by 0 bases and J by 3 bases, with 14 bases between.

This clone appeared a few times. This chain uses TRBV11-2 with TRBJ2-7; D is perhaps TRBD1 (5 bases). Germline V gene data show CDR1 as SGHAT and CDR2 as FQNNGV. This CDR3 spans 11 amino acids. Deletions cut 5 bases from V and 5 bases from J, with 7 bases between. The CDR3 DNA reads TGTGCCAGCAGCAGCAGGGACGAGCAGTACTTC. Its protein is CASSSRDEQYF.

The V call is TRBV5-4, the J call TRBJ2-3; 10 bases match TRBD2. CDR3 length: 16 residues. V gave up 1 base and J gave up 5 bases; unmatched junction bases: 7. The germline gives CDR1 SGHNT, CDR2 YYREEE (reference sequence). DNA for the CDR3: TGTGCCAGCAGCTTGAAGCGGGGGGGGATAGGAGATACGCAGTATTTT. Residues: CASSLKRGGIGDTQYF.